Below, 26 T cell receptor beta chains from the same sample are listed, as sequenced in a study of monozygotic twins with inflammatory bowel disease. For each CDR3 protein, TCRdb gives one entry from its re-call of the 5' RACE reads, without DNA. This repertoire includes 150,000 to 200,000 distinct CDR3 sequences. Sequencing used blood. The receptors shown here come from a human donor with ulcerative colitis or Crohn's disease, or a healthy co-twin of an affected twin (not recorded which).

The chain combines TRBV7-2 with TRBJ2-7; TCRdb's D gene call, TRBD2, goes unchecked for lack of DNA. Germline assignment: CDR1 SGHTA and CDR2 FQGNSA. The CDR3 is 15 amino acids. CDR3 loop: CASSWTSGIAYEQYF.

The V gene is TRBV20-1, the J gene TRBJ2-7; no DNA is available, so the TRBD2 call from TCRdb remains unchecked. This CDR3 has 16 residues. The germline CDR1 and CDR2 sequences are DFQATT and SNEGSKA (reference sequence). The CDR3 sequence: CSAPPRASGRSYEQYF.

This sequence joins TRBV5-1 and TRBJ2-5; with no DNA, the TCRdb D assignment of TRBD1 cannot be verified. Germline CDR1 reads SGHRS; CDR2 reads YFSETQ. The CDR3 spans 16 residues. CDR3 protein: CASSHTDNTGLETQYF.

This chain connects TRBV28 to TRBJ2-7. CDR1 is MDHEN and CDR2 is SYDVKM in the germline V gene. The CDR3 totals 11 residues. Here the CDR3 reads CASSRSYEQYF.

The chain employs TRBV25-1 and TRBJ2-5; as DNA is missing, the TRBD1 call by TCRdb cannot be tested. The CDR3 totals 14 residues. The germline CDR1 and CDR2 sequences are MGHDK and SYGVNS. The CDR3 is CASSDRGKGETQYF.

This chain joins TRBV10-3 and TRBJ2-1. This CDR3 has 12 residues. Germline values: CDR1 ENHRY, CDR2 SYGVKD. The CDR3 protein is CAISRALNEQFF.

The V call is TRBV7-2, the J call TRBJ2-7; TCRdb's D gene call, TRBD2, goes unchecked for lack of DNA. Germline CDR1 is SGHTA and CDR2 is FQGNSA. The CDR3 runs to 13 residues. CDR3 in amino acids: CASSLAWRGEQYF. Supplemented by reference TRBV7-2 and TRBJ2-7, the full variable domain reads GAGVSQSPSNKVTEKGKDVELRCDPISGHTALYWYRQSLGQGLEFLIYFQGNSAPDKSGLPSDRFSAERTGGSVSTLTIQRTQQEDSAVYLCASSLAWRGEQYFGPGTRLTVT.

The V call is TRBV27, the J call TRBJ1-1; as DNA is missing, the TRBD1 call by TCRdb cannot be tested. This CDR3 contains 19 residues. Per the germline V gene, CDR1 is MNHEY and CDR2 is SMNVEV (reference sequence). This CDR3 reads CASSPLGDRVRVMNTEAFF.

This chain connects TRBV6-2 or TRBV6-3 to TRBJ1-1; there is no DNA to check the TCRdb D call of TRBD1. CDR1 MNHEY and CDR2 SVGEGT come from the germline V gene. This CDR3 has 15 residues. The CDR3 region is CASSRGTDLNTEAFF.

V usage is TRBV7-3 and J usage is TRBJ2-5. The CDR3 is made up of 13 amino acids. Germline V CDR1 and CDR2: SGHTA, FQGTGA. CDR3 sequence reads: CASSLIGQETQYF.

The rearrangement uses TRBV5-5 and TRBJ1-2; there is no DNA to check the TCRdb D call of TRBD1. The CDR3 length is 15 residues. Germline V gene data show CDR1 as SGHKS and CDR2 as YYEKEE (reference sequence). The CDR3 sequence is CASSLFGGTTDGYTF.

V is TRBV5-1 and J is TRBJ2-1; TCRdb calls TRBD2, which cannot be checked without DNA. The CDR3 consists of 17 residues. Germline lookup yields CDR1 SGHRS and CDR2 YFSETQ. CDR3 sequence: CASSRTSGSLGYNEQFF.

The rearrangement links TRBV5-1 to TRBJ1-1; the TRBD1 assignment by TCRdb is unverifiable without DNA. Germline CDR1 is SGHRS and CDR2 is YFSETQ. This CDR3 comprises 15 residues. Here the CDR3 reads CASSLGGLQGTEAFF.

The chain carries TRBV4-3 and TRBJ2-7; there is no DNA to check the TCRdb D call of TRBD2. Germline CDR1 and CDR2: LGHNA and YSLEER. The CDR3 runs to 15 residues. CDR3 in amino acids: CASSQVPGGVGEQYF.

V usage is TRBV19 and J usage is TRBJ2-2; TCRdb reports TRBD1, a call that lacks DNA to check it against. The CDR3 sequence is 14 residues long. Germline CDR1 LNHDA, CDR2 SQIVND (reference sequence). The CDR3 loop reads CASSIETGSGELFF.

CDR3 residues: CASSLAGGGTGELFF. The chain carries TRBV6-2 or TRBV6-3 and TRBJ2-2; TCRdb's D gene call, TRBD2, goes unchecked for lack of DNA. The CDR3 runs 15 residues. CDR1 MNHEY and CDR2 SVGEGT come from the germline V gene.

V is TRBV10-3 and J is TRBJ2-2; TCRdb's D gene call, TRBD2, goes unchecked for lack of DNA. This CDR3 is built from 19 residues. CDR1 and CDR2 from the germline V gene are ENHRY and SYGVKD. The CDR3 reads CAISERPGLAGGVTGELFF.

The chain is built from TRBV6-5 and TRBJ1-2. CDR3 size: 12 residues. Germline CDR1 MNHEY, CDR2 SVGAGI. The CDR3 spells CASSYTGHGYTF.

The chain is built from TRBV5-1 and TRBJ1-4. The germline V gene has CDR1 SGHRS and CDR2 YFSETQ. The CDR3 has 14 residues. CDR3 in amino acids: CASRQRTANEKLFF.

This sequence joins TRBV4-1 and TRBJ1-6; no DNA is available, so the TRBD1 call from TCRdb remains unchecked. The CDR3 loop spans 16 amino acids. Germline values: CDR1 MGHRA, CDR2 YSYEKL. The CDR3 here is CASSPGGGQRRSPLHF.

V is TRBV5-1 and J is TRBJ2-1; TCRdb's D call of TRBD2 is untestable without DNA. Germline assignment: CDR1 SGHRS and CDR2 YFSETQ. CDR3 length: 17 residues. CDR3 sequence: CASSSRRRAGGPYEQFF.

This rearrangement joins TRBV9 to TRBJ2-1. There are 16 residues in the CDR3. CDR1 is SGDLS and CDR2 is YYNGEE in the germline V gene. The CDR3 loop is CASSVVGWESYNEQFF.

The V gene is TRBV7-9, the J gene TRBJ1-1. CDR3 length: 13 residues. Per germline, CDR1 SEHNR and CDR2 FQNEAQ (reference sequence). The CDR3: CASSFSRDTEAFF.

V gene TRBV3-1 combines with J gene TRBJ2-7; absent DNA, TCRdb's TRBD2 call cannot be checked. The CDR3 extends over 17 amino acids. Per the germline V gene, CDR1 is LGHDT and CDR2 is YNNKEL (reference sequence). CDR3 residues: CASSVERLAGVPHEQYF.

This chain uses TRBV5-1 with TRBJ2-5; TCRdb names TRBD2, which stays unverified in the absence of DNA. The CDR3 loop spans 15 amino acids. Germline CDR1 is SGHRS and CDR2 is YFSETQ. The chain's CDR3 is CASSLVLAWQETQYF.

The chain employs TRBV5-4 and TRBJ2-3; absent DNA, TCRdb's TRBD1 call cannot be checked. Germline V lookup: CDR1 SGHNT, CDR2 YYREEE (reference sequence). The CDR3 has 16 amino acids. The CDR3 spells CASSGTGSGFTDTQYF.